A selection of T cell receptor beta chains follows, all from one sample in a study of human T cells and chemical hapten exposure. TCRdb reanalysed the RACE reads using MiXCR and keeps one entry per CDR3 protein. The table records roughly 160,000 distinct CDR3 sequences, around 15% of them present only once. The sequences come from whole blood, collected in connection with sensitization to the hapten diphenylcyclopropenone (DPC). Source of these receptors: a young woman with alopecia areata. Some clones in this sample may be carry-over from other donors' samples. Each CDR3 is given with its conserved first and last residue. The D gene is left open where the match is weak. Some rows have no size entry. The others give once, few or many, or a class for an expanded clone.

j_call v_call clone_size d_call cdr3_nt cdr3_aa
TRBJ2-1 TRBV7-3 - TRBD2 TGTGCCAGCAGCAACAAGGGTGGCGGGAGCTCCTACAATGAGCAGTTCTTC CASSNKGGGSSYNEQFF
TRBJ1-1 TRBV28 - - TGTGCCAGCAGACCTGGACACGCCGGTTACACTGAAGCTTTCTTT CASRPGHAGYTEAFF
TRBJ1-5 TRBV19 - TRBD1 TGTGCCAGTAGTAGGTCTCGAGGGACAGGGAACAATCAGCCCCAGCATTTT CASSRSRGTGNNQPQHF
TRBJ2-6 TRBV28 - - TGTGCCAGCACCGGCGGAGCTGGGGCCAACGTCCTGACTTTC CASTGGAGANVLTF
TRBJ1-1 TRBV20-1 few - TGCAGTCTGGGGGGACTCCAAGCTTTCTTT CSLGGLQAFF
TRBJ1-1 TRBV6-2/TRBV6-3 - TRBD1 TGTGCCAGCAGTTGGGGACAGGGGGCTGAAGCTTTCTTT CASSWGQGAEAFF
TRBJ1-1 TRBV29-1 few - TGCAGCGTTCAACGGAACCGCCTCTCTACTGAAGCTTTCTTT CSVQRNRLSTEAFF
TRBJ2-7 TRBV7-2 - - TGTGCCAGCAGCTTAGGAGTACGCCTCTACGAGCAGTACTTC CASSLGVRLYEQYF
TRBJ2-5 TRBV2 few TRBD2 TGTGCCAGCAGTGAACTAGCGGGAATAGAGACCCAGTACTTC CASSELAGIETQYF
TRBJ1-4 TRBV29-1 many - TGCAGCGTTGAAGTGGGGGCGTTACAGGAAAAACTGTTTTTT CSVEVGALQEKLFF
TRBJ1-5 TRBV30 - - TGTGCCTGGAGTTGGGCTGAAAATCAGCCCCAGCATTTT CAWSWAENQPQHF
TRBJ2-1 TRBV29-1 many - TGCAGCGTTGAGGCGACTACAAATTCCTACAATGAGCAGTTCTTC CSVEATTNSYNEQFF
TRBJ1-1 TRBV7-2 - - TGTGCCAGCAGCTTAGAGGTCCAGGGATTGGCTTTCTTT CASSLEVQGLAFF
TRBJ1-2 TRBV29-1 - - TGCAGCGTTGGGGAGTATGGCTACACCTTC CSVGEYGYTF
TRBJ1-5 TRBV9 many - TGTGCCAGCAGCGTAGGAGAGTATAGCAATCAGCCCCAGCATTTT CASSVGEYSNQPQHF
TRBJ2-4 TRBV20-1 - - TGCAGTGCCCAATCCTTAAGTGGGGGCATTCAGTACTTC CSAQSLSGGIQYF
TRBJ1-5 TRBV6-1 - - TGTGCCAGCAGTGAAGTTGGAATCAATCAGCCCCAGCATTTT CASSEVGINQPQHF
TRBJ1-5 TRBV7-2 - TRBD1 TGTGCCAGCAGACCCACAGGGGGCGGTCAGCCCCAGCATTTT CASRPTGGGQPQHF